A selection of T cell receptor beta chains follows, all from one sample in a study of CD8+CD57+ T cells in acquired aplastic anemia. A single record per CDR3 protein comes from TCRdb applying MiXCR to the reads. Of around 130,000 distinct CDR3 sequences detected, roughly 55% appear once; the ten largest clones hold about 29%. Material for sequencing was sorted CD4+, CD8+, or CD8+CD57+ T cells (not recorded which) from PBMCs. These receptors originate from a human donor with aplastic anemia. Both conserved end residues are part of each CDR3. D genes are given only for firm matches. Size tells how often a clone was seen (once, few, many) or the class of an expanded clone, and some rows leave it out.

TRBJ1-5	TRBV2	TRBD1	NA	TGTGCCAGCAGGGGACAGGGAACTCAGCCCCAGCATTTT	CASRGQGTQPQHF
TRBJ1-1	TRBV29-1	NA	NA	TGCAGCGTTGAAGGCCGGGCGACGACTGAAGCTTTCTTT	CSVEGRATTEAFF
TRBJ1-2	TRBV5-1	TRBD1	NA	TGCGCCAGCAGGATGCGCGGGACAGGGATAGACTATGGCTACACCTTC	CASRMRGTGIDYGYTF
TRBJ1-6	TRBV25-1	NA	once	TGTGCCAGCAGTGAGGGGGGGTTAGGATCACCCCTCCACTTT	CASSEGGLGSPLHF
TRBJ2-2	TRBV10-3	TRBD1	NA	TGTGCCATCAGAGCAAGACCGGGACAGGGTTCGGGGACCGGGGAGCTGTTTTTT	CAIRARPGQGSGTGELFF
TRBJ2-7	TRBV4-2	NA	NA	TGTGCCAGCAGCCAAAGAGGGATTCTTGGGACCTACGAGCAGTACTTC	CASSQRGILGTYEQYF
TRBJ2-7	TRBV19	TRBD2	NA	TGTGCCAGTAGCCAACTAGCGGGAGGCATCTACGAGCAGTACTTC	CASSQLAGGIYEQYF
TRBJ2-7	TRBV6-1	TRBD1	many	TGTGCCAGCCAATGGACGGACAGGGCTGGGGAGCAGTACTTC	CASQWTDRAGEQYF
TRBJ1-2	TRBV19	NA	NA	TGTGCCAGTAGTACCAGGACGGAAAACTATGGCTACACCTTC	CASSTRTENYGYTF
TRBJ1-4	TRBV4-3	NA	NA	TGCGCCAGCAGCCAAGATTTGGGGGCTGCTAATGAAAAACTGTTTTTT	CASSQDLGAANEKLFF
TRBJ2-5	TRBV5-1	NA	NA	TGCGCCAGCAGTGTTAGTGCCCAAGAGACCCAGTACTTC	CASSVSAQETQYF